The present TCR beta chain was sequenced within a study of blood T cell repertoires in COVID-19. Study-level background: Samples representing acute and convalescent COVID-19 were sourced from the United States, Italy and Spain.

Here immunoSEQ multiplex PCR was the method, and the copy in TCRdb shows in-frame clones only, minus some. The data show about 85,000 clones, around 90% seen once. The junction had 7 bases not matched to a gene; V was cut back by 5 bases and J by 8 bases. The CDR3 loop spans 14 amino acids. Germline V gene sequence: CDR1 SEHNR, CDR2 FQNEAQ (reference sequence). J is TRBJ2-1 and V is TRBV7-9, with 9 positions matching TRBD2. The source is a man aged 45 to 65 with acute or convalescent COVID-19. The sequenced sample consisted of peripheral blood. CDR3 nucleotides: TGTGCCAGCAGCCCGGGACTAGCAGTCGATGAGCAGTTCTTC. Amino acids: CASSPGLAVDEQFF.